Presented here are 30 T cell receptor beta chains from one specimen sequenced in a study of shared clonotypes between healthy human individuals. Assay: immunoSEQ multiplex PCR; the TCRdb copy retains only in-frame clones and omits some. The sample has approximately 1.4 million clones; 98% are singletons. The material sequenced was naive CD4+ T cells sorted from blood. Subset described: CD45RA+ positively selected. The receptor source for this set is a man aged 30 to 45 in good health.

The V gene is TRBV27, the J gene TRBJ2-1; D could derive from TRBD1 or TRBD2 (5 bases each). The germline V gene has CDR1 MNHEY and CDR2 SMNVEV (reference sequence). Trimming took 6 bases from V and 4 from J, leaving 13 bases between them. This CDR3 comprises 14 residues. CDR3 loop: CASSPGTFYNEQFF. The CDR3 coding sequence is TGTGCCAGCAGCCCCGGGACGTTTTACAATGAGCAGTTCTTC.

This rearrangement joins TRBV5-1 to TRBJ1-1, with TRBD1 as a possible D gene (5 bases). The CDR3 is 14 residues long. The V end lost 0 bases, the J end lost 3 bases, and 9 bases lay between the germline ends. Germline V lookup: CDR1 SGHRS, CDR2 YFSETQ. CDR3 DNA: TGCGCCAGCAGCTTGGATCAGGGCGACACTGAAGCTTTCTTT. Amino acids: CASSLDQGDTEAFF.

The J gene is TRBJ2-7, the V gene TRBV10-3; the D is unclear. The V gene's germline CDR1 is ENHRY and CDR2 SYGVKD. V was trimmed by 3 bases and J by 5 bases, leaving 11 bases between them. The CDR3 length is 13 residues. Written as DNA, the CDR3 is TGTGCCATCAGTGATTTAACCGTCCACGAGCAGTACTTC. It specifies CAISDLTVHEQYF.

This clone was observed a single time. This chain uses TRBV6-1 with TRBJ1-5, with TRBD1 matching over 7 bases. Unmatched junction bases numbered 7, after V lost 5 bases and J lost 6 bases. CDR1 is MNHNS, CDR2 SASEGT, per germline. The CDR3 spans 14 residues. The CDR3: CASSRQGGGQPQHF. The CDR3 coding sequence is TGTGCCAGCAGTAGACAGGGAGGCGGTCAGCCCCAGCATTTT.

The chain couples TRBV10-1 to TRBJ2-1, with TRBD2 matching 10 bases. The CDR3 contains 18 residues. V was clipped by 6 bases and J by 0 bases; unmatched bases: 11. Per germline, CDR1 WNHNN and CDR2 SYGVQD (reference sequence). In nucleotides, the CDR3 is TGCGCCAGCAGCGATCCGGCGAGCGGGAGGGGCTCCTACAATGAGCAGTTCTTC. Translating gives CASSDPASGRGSYNEQFF.

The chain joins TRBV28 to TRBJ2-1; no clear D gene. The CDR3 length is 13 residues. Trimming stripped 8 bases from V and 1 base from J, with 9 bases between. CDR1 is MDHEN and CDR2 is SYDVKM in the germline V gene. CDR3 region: CASGLTSYNEQFF. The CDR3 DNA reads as TGTGCCAGCGGGCTGACTTCCTACAATGAGCAGTTCTTC.

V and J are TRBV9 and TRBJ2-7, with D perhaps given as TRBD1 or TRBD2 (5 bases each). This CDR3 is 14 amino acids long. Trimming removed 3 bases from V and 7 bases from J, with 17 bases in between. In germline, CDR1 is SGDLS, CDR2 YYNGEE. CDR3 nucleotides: TGTGCCAGCAGCGCCCGGGGCTCGTCACGGGAGCAGTACTTC. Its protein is CASSARGSSREQYF.

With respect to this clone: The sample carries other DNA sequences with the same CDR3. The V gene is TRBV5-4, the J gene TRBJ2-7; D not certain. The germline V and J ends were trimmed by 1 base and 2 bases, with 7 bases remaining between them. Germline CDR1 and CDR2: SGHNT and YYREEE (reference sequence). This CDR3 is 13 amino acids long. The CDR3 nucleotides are TGTGCCAGCAGCTTGTCACAGACCTACGAGCAGTACTTC. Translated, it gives CASSLSQTYEQYF.

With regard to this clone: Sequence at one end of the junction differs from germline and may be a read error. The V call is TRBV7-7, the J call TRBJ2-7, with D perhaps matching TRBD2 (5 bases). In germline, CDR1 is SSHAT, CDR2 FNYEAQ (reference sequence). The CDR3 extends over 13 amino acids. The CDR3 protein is CASSSGNSYEQYF. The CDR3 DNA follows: TGTGCTAGCAGTTCCGGGAACTCCTACGAGCAGTACTTC.

CDR3 region: CASSVEGNTGELFF. The CDR3 DNA reads as TGTGCCAGCAGCGTAGAGGGGAACACCGGGGAGCTGTTTTTT. The chain couples TRBV9 to TRBJ2-2; D gene unclear. There are 14 residues in the CDR3. Germline CDR1 is SGDLS and CDR2 is YYNGEE. With 0 bases removed from V and 1 base from J, the gap between germline ends came to 4 bases.

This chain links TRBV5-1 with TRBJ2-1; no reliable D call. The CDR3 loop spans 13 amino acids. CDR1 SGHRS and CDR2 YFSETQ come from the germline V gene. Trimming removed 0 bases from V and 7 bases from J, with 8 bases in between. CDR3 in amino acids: CASSLVWMNEQFF. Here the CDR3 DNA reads TGCGCCAGCAGCTTGGTGTGGATGAATGAGCAGTTCTTC. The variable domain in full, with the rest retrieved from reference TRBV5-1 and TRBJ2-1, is KAGVTQTPRYLIKTRGQQVTLSCSPISGHRSVSWYQQTPGQGLQFLFEYFSETQRNKGNFPGRFSGRQFSNSRSEMNVSTLELGDSALYLCASSLVWMNEQFFGPGTRLTVL.

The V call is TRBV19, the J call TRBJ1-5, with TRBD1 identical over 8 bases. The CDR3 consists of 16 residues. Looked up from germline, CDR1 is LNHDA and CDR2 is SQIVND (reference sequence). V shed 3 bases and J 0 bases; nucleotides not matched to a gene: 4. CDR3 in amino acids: CASSIWTGNSNQPQHF. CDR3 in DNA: TGTGCCAGTAGTATTTGGACAGGGAATAGCAATCAGCCCCAGCATTTT.

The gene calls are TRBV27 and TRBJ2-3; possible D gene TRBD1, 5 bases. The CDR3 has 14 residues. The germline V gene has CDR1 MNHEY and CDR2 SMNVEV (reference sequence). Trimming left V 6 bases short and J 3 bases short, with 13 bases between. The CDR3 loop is CASRLQGFTDTQYF. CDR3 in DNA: TGTGCCAGCAGACTTCAGGGTTTTACAGATACGCAGTATTTT.

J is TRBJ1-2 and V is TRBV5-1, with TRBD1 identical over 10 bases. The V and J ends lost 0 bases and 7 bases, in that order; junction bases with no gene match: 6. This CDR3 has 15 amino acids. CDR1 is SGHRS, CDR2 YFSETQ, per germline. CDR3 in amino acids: CASSLAGTGDRGYTF. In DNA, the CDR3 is TGCGCCAGCAGCTTGGCCGGGACAGGGGATCGTGGCTACACCTTC.

The CDR3 nucleotides read TGCGCCAGCAGCTTCGGACTAGCGGGAACCGGGGAGCTGTTTTTT. It is translated as CASSFGLAGTGELFF. The chain recombines TRBV5-1 with TRBJ2-2; 12 bases agree with TRBD2. The V and J ends lost 2 bases and 5 bases, in that order; junction bases with no gene match: 1. CDR3 size: 15 residues. From germline, CDR1 is SGHRS and CDR2 YFSETQ.

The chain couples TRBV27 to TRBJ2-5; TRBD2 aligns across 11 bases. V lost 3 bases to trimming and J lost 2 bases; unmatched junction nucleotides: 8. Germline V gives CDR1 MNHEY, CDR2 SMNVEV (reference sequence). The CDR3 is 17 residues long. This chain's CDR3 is CASSFPLAGDLQETQYF. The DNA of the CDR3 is TGTGCCAGCAGTTTCCCACTAGCGGGAGACCTGCAAGAGACCCAGTACTTC.

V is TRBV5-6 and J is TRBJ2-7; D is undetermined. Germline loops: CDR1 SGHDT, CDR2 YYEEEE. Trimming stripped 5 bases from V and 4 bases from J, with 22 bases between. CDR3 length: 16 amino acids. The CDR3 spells CASSPRLPPGPYEQYF. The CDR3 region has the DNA TGTGCCAGCAGTCCCCGACTTCCTCCGGGCCCGTACGAGCAGTACTTC.

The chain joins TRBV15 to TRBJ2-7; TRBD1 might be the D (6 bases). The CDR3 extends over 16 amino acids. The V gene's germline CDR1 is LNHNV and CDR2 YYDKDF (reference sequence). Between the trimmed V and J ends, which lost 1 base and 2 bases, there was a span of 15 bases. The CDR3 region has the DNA TGTGCCACCAGCAGAGTAAATGGGACAACCACCTACGAGCAGTACTTC. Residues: CATSRVNGTTTYEQYF. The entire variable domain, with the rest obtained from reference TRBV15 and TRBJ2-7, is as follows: DAMVIQNPRYQVTQFGKPVTLSCSQTLNHNVMYWYQQKSSQAPKLLFHYYDKDFNNEADTPDNFQSRRPNTSFCFLDIRSPGLGDTAMYLCATSRVNGTTTYEQYFGPGTRLTVT.

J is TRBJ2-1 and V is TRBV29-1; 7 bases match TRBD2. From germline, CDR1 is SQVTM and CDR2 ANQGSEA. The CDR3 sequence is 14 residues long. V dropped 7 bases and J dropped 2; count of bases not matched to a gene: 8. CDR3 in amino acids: CSGKSGTAYNEQFF. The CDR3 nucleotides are TGCAGCGGAAAGAGCGGGACGGCCTACAATGAGCAGTTCTTC.

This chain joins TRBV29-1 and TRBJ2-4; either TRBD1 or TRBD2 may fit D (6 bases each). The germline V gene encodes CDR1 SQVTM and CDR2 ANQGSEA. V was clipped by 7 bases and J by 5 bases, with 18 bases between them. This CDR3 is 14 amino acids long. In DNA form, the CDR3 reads TGCAGCGCCCGAGGGGGGCGCGCGGAAAACATTCAGTACTTC. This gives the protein CSARGGRAENIQYF.

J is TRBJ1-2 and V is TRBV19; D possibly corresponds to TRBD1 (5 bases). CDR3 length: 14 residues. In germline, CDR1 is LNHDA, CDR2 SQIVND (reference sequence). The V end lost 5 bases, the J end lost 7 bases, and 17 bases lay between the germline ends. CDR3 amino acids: CASSAQVGSFGYTF. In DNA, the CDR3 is TGTGCCAGTAGTGCACAGGTTGGCTCCTTTGGCTACACCTTC.

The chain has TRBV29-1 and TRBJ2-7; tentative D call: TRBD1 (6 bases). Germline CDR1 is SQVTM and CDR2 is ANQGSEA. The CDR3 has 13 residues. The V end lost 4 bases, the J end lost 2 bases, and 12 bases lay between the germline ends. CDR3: CSVVSTGTYEQYF. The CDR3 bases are TGCAGCGTTGTTTCTACAGGGACCTACGAGCAGTACTTC.

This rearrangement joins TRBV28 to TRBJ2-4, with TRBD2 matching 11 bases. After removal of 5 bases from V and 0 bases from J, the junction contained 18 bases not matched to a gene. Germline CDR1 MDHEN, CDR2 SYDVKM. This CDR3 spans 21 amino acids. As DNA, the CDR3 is TGTGCCAGCAGTACGCCCTATAGCGGGAGGGCCAGAGACCTAGCCAAAAACATTCAGTACTTC. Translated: CASSTPYSGRARDLAKNIQYF.

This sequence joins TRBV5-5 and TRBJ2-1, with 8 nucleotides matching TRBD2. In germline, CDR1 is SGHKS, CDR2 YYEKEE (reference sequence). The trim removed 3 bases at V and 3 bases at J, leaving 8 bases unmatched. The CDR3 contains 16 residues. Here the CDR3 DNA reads TGTGCCAGCAGCTCCAGCGGGAGAGGTATCTACAATGAGCAGTTCTTC. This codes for CASSSSGRGIYNEQFF.

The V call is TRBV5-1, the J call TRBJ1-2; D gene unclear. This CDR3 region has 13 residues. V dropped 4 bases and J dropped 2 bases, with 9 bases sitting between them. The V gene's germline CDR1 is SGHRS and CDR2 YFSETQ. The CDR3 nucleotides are TGCGCCAGCAGCGAAGTGAGGAACTATGGCTACACCTTC. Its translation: CASSEVRNYGYTF.

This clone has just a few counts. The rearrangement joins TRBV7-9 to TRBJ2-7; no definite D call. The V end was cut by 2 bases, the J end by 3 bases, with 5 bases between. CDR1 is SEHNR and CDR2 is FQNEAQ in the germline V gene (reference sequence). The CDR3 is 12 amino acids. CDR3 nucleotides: TGTGCCAGCAGCTTACAAAACTACGAGCAGTACTTC. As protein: CASSLQNYEQYF.

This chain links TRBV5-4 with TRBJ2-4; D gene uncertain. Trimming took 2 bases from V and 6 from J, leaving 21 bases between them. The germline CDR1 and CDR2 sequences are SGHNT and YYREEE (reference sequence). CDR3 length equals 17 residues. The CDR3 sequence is CASSLRVGPSTINIQYF. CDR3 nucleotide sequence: TGTGCCAGCAGCTTACGGGTGGGCCCCTCTACAATAAACATTCAGTACTTC. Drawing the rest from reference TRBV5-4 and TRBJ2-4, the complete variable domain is ETGVTQSPTHLIKTRGQQVTLRCSSQSGHNTVSWYQQALGQGPQFIFQYYREEENGRGNFPPRFSGLQFPNYSSELNVNALELDDSALYLCASSLRVGPSTINIQYFGAGTRLSVL.

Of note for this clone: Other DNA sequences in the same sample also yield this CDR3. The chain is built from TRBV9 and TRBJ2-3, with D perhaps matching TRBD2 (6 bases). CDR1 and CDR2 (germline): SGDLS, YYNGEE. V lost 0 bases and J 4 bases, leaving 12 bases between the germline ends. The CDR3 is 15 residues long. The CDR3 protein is CASSVVTGAADTQYF. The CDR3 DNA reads TGTGCCAGCAGCGTAGTAACGGGAGCGGCAGATACGCAGTATTTT.

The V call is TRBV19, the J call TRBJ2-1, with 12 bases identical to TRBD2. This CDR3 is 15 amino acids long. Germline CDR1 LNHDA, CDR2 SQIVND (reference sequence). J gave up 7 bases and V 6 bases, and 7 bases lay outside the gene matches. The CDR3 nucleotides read TGTGCCAGTAGCGTACTAGCGGGAGGCCCAAATGAGCAGTTCTTC. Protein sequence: CASSVLAGGPNEQFF. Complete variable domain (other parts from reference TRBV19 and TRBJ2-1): DGGITQSPKYLFRKEGQNVTLSCEQNLNHDAMYWYRQDPGQGLRLIYYSQIVNDFQKGDIAEGYSVSREKKESFPLTVTSAQKNPTAFYLCASSVLAGGPNEQFFGPGTRLTVL.

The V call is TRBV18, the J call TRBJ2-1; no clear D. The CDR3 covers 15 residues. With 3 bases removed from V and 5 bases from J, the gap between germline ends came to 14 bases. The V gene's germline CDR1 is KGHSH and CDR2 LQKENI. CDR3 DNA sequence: TGTGCCAGCTCACCGTCCGCCGCGTCGGACAATGAGCAGTTCTTC. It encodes CASSPSAASDNEQFF.